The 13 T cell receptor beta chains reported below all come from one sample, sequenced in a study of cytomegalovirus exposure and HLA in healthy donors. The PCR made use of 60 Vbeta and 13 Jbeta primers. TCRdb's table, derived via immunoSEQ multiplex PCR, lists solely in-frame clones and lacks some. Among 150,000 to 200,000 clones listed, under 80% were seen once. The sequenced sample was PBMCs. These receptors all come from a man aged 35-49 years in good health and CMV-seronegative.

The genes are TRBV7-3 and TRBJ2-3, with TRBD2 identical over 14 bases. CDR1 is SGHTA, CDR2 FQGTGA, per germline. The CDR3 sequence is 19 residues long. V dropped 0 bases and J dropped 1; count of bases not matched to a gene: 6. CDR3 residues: CASSLTGTSGRGGTDTQYF. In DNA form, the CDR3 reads TGTGCCAGCAGCTTAACGGGGACTAGCGGGAGAGGGGGCACAGATACGCAGTATTTT.

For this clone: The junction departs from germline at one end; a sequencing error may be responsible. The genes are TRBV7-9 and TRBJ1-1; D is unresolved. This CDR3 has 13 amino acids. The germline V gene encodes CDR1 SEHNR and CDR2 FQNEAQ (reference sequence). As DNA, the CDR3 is TGTTCCAGCAGCCCTGGAACAGACACTGAAGCTTTCTTT. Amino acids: CSSSPGTDTEAFF.

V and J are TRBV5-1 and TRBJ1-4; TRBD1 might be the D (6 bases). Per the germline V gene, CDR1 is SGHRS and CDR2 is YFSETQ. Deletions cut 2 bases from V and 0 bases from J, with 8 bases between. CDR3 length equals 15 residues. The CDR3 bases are TGCGCCAGCAGCTTACAGGGTCCAACTAATGAAAAACTGTTTTTT. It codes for CASSLQGPTNEKLFF.

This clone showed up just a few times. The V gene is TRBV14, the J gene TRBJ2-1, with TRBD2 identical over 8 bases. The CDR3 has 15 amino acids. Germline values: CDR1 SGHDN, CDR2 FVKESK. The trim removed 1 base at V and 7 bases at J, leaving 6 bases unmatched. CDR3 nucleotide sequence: TGTGCCAGCAGCCAAGTCGGGGGGGCCTCAAATGAGCAGTTCTTC. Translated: CASSQVGGASNEQFF.

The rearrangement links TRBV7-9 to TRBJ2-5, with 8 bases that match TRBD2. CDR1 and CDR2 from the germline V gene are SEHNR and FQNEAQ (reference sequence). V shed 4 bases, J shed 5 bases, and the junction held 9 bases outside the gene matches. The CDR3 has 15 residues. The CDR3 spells CASSSSGSVGETQYF. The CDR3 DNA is TGTGCCAGCAGCTCAAGCGGGAGTGTGGGTGAGACCCAGTACTTC.

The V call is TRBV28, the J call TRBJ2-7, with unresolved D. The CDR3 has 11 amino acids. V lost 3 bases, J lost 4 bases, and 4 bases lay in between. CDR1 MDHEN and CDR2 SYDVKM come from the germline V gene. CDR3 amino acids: CASSLEYEQYF. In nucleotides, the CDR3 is TGTGCCAGCAGTTTGGAGTACGAGCAGTACTTC.

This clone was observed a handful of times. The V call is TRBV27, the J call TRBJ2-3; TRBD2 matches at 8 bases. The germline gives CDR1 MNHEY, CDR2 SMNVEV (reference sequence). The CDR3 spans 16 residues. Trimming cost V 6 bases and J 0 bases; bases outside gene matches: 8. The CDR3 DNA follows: TGTGCCAGCAGAATTTTAGCGGGGCCTAGCACAGATACGCAGTATTTT. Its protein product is CASRILAGPSTDTQYF.

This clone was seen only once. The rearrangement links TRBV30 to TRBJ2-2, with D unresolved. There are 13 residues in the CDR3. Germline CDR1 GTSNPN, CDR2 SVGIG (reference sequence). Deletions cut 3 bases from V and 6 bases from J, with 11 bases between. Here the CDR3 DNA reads TGTGCCTGGAGGGGTGGGCCCGCCGGGGAGCTGTTTTTT. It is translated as CAWRGGPAGELFF.

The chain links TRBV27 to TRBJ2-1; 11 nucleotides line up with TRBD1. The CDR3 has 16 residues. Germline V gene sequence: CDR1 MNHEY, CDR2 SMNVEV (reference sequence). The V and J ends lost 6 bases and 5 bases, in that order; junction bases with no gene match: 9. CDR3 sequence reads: CASRSLGTGGDNEQFF. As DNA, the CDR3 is TGTGCCAGCAGGAGCCTTGGGACAGGGGGAGACAATGAGCAGTTCTTC.

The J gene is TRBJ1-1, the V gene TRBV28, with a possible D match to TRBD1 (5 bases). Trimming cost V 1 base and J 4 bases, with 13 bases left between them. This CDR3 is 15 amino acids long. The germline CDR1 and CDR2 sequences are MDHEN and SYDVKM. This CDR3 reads CASSLSQTGGTEAFF. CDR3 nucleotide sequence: TGTGCCAGCAGTTTATCCCAGACCGGGGGCACTGAAGCTTTCTTT.

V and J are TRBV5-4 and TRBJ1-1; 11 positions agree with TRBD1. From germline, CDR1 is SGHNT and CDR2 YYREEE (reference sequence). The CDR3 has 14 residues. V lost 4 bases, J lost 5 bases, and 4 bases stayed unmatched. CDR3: CASSGDRGWTEAFF. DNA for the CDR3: TGTGCCAGCAGCGGGGACAGGGGGTGGACTGAAGCTTTCTTT. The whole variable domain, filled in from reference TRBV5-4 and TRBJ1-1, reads ETGVTQSPTHLIKTRGQQVTLRCSSQSGHNTVSWYQQALGQGPQFIFQYYREEENGRGNFPPRFSGLQFPNYSSELNVNALELDDSALYLCASSGDRGWTEAFFGQGTRLTVV.

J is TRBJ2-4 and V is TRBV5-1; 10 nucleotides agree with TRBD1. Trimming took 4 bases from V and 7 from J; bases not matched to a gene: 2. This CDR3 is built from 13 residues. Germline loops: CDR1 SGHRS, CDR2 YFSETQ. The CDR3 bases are TGCGCCAGCAGCCCGGGACAGGGGAACATTCAGTACTTC. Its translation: CASSPGQGNIQYF.

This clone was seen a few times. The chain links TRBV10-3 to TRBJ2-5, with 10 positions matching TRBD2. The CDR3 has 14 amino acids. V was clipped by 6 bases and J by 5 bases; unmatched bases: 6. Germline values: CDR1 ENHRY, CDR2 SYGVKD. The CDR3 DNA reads TGTGCCATCAGAGCGAGCGGGAGGGGGGAGACCCAGTACTTC. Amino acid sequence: CAIRASGRGETQYF.